This entry features one TCR beta chain sequence. Method: immunoSEQ multiplex PCR; TCRdb's copy keeps in-frame clones and lacks some. This repertoire shows 270,000 or so clones, roughly four fifths found once; its top ten account for more than 8%. The sample belongs to a study of blood T cell repertoires in COVID-19. V gave up 8 bases and J gave up 3 bases, with 11 bases separating them. The CDR3 sequence is 13 residues long. Germline CDR1 is MDHEN and CDR2 is SYDVKM. The sequenced sample was peripheral blood. This receptor was obtained from a woman in her forties or fifties who had recovered from COVID-19. The rearrangement joins TRBV28 to TRBJ2-1; D might be TRBD1 (5 bases). CDR3 loop: CASGADVYNEQFF. The DNA for the CDR3 is TGTGCCAGCGGGGCGGACGTCTACAATGAGCAGTTCTTC.